This TCR beta chain was found in a study of blood T cell repertoires in COVID-19. Repertoires were generated with immunoSEQ multiplex PCR, while TCRdb's copy carries only in-frame clones and drops some. The data show around 230,000 clones, approximately 78% seen once. The CDR3 has 16 amino acids. The V gene's germline CDR1 is SGDLS and CDR2 YYNGEE. With V trimmed by 0 bases and J by 8 bases, 11 bases remained unmatched. The chain carries TRBV9 and TRBJ1-2, with TRBD1 matching 9 bases. The receptor was isolated from a man in his forties who had recovered from COVID-19. Sequenced material: PBMCs or T cells enriched from blood (not recorded which). DNA for the CDR3: TGTGCCAGCAGCGTAGCCGGGGACAGGGAAGGCGAGGGCTACACCTTC. Protein sequence: CASSVAGDREGEGYTF.